Following are 14 T cell receptor beta chains from one sample sequenced in a study of blood T cells in healthy people across ages (dated by TCRdb to 2014 to 2015). The library was prepared using 5' RACE. Reads for this sample came from an Illumina HiSeq 2500. A second PCR of 7 to 11 cycles was run with a J-beta primer mix and a sample-barcoded 5' primer. Through fastp at Q25 and MiXCR, TCRdb rebuilt clones from the public reads, retaining in-frame beta chains. Rows matching on CDR3 protein sequence are summarized as one entry with the most common DNA and genes. This sample gives hundreds of thousands of distinct CDR3 sequences in total; less than 60% of them show up just once. Together, the top ten hold 15% to 20% of the sample. The sequenced sample consisted of blood. The source is a man at least 80 years old in good health.

This clonotype has only a few counts. The rearrangement joins TRBV10-3 to TRBJ2-5; TRBD2 aligns across 10 bases. Trimming at V came to 7 bases and at J to 3 bases, leaving 11 bases not matched to a gene. CDR3 length: 16 amino acids. Germline V gene data show CDR1 as ENHRY and CDR2 as SYGVKD. CDR3 nucleotide sequence: TGTGCCATCAATACAGGCAGCGGGGGGGTCGAAGAGACCCAGTACTTC. This encodes CAINTGSGGVEETQYF.

The CDR3 spells CASSPGLAGGGLLYSYNEQFF. The CDR3 DNA sequence: TGCGCCAGCAGCCCAGGACTAGCGGGAGGGGGCCTCCTGTACTCCTACAATGAGCAGTTCTTC. The rearrangement joins TRBV5-1 to TRBJ2-1, with TRBD2 matching over 15 bases. The V gene end was trimmed by 4 bases and the J gene end by 0 bases; junction bases not matched to a gene: 14. The CDR3 runs to 21 residues. Germline assignment: CDR1 SGHRS and CDR2 YFSETQ.

The chain joins TRBV27 to TRBJ2-7; D call uncertain. Trimming cost V 3 bases and J 3 bases, with 9 bases left between them. Germline assignment: CDR1 MNHEY and CDR2 SMNVEV (reference sequence). CDR3 length equals 13 residues. The CDR3 region has the DNA TGTGCCAGCAGTTTTAGGGCCTACTACGAGCAGTACTTC. It codes for CASSFRAYYEQYF.

This clonotype was detected once. The chain carries TRBV18 and TRBJ2-1; possible D gene TRBD1, 5 bases. V lost 3 bases and J 8 bases, leaving 20 bases between the germline ends. The CDR3 is 16 amino acids. From germline, CDR1 is KGHSH and CDR2 LQKENI. As DNA, the CDR3 is TGTGCCAGCTCACCTCAGGCGACCCAAGGGGTAGATGAGCAGTTCTTC. It specifies CASSPQATQGVDEQFF.

This chain uses TRBV10-2 with TRBJ2-7; 8 bases match TRBD1. The CDR3 loop spans 14 amino acids. Germline trimming cut 7 bases from V and 1 base from J; bases unmatched to any gene: 6. The germline V gene encodes CDR1 WSHSY and CDR2 SAAADI. DNA for the CDR3: TGCGCCAGCACAAGGGGACAGGAGTCCTACGAGCAGTACTTC. This gives the protein CASTRGQESYEQYF.

This clonotype was observed a few times. The V gene is TRBV7-2, the J gene TRBJ2-3; tentatively, D is TRBD1 (5 bases). The V end lost 2 bases, the J end lost 4 bases, and 16 bases lay between the germline ends. Germline values: CDR1 SGHTA, CDR2 FQGNSA. The CDR3 spans 16 residues. CDR3 sequence reads: CASSLSSPWGADTQYF. The CDR3 nucleotides are TGTGCCAGCAGCTTATCATCGCCTTGGGGCGCAGATACGCAGTATTTT.

The chain uses TRBV7-8 and TRBJ1-5; D is uncertain. In germline, CDR1 is SGHVS, CDR2 FQNEAQ. Trimming cost V 0 bases and J 1 base, with 7 bases left between them. This CDR3 has 15 residues. The CDR3 sequence: CASSLAKISNQPQHF. The CDR3 DNA reads as TGTGCCAGCAGCTTAGCCAAGATCAGCAATCAGCCCCAGCATTTT.

This chain links TRBV5-1 with TRBJ2-1, with TRBD2 as a possible D gene (6 bases). Per germline, CDR1 SGHRS and CDR2 YFSETQ. This CDR3 region has 17 residues. Trimming took 0 bases from V and 6 from J, leaving 19 bases between them. CDR3 sequence: CASSLARGSALGNEQFF. The CDR3 coding sequence is TGCGCCAGCAGCTTGGCCCGGGGGAGTGCCCTGGGCAATGAGCAGTTCTTC. Filled out from reference TRBV5-1 and TRBJ2-1, the complete variable domain reads KAGVTQTPRYLIKTRGQQVTLSCSPISGHRSVSWYQQTPGQGLQFLFEYFSETQRNKGNFPGRFSGRQFSNSRSEMNVSTLELGDSALYLCASSLARGSALGNEQFFGPGTRLTVL.

This clonotype was counted at least ten times. The rearrangement joins TRBV11-2 to TRBJ2-7, with D perhaps given as TRBD1 or TRBD2 (5 bases each). Looked up from germline, CDR1 is SGHAT and CDR2 is FQNNGV. The CDR3 has 15 residues. The V end lost 2 bases, the J end lost 3 bases, and 14 bases lay between the germline ends. CDR3 sequence: CASSLTRQSRYEQYF. In DNA, the CDR3 is TGTGCCAGCAGCTTAACTAGACAGTCCCGCTACGAGCAGTACTTC.

The CDR3 spells CASSTSGTITDTQYF. The CDR3 DNA is TGTGCCAGCTCAACGTCCGGGACAATCACAGATACGCAGTATTTT. The chain is built from TRBV18 and TRBJ2-3; tentative D call: TRBD1 (6 bases). CDR1 KGHSH and CDR2 LQKENI come from the germline V gene. Deletions cut 5 bases from V and 2 bases from J, with 14 bases between. This CDR3 is built from 15 residues.

This chain connects TRBV12-3 or TRBV12-4 to TRBJ1-4, with unresolved D. V lost 3 bases, J lost 4 bases, and 9 bases lay in between. CDR3 length: 14 residues. CDR3 sequence reads: CASSFMAINEKLFF. DNA of the CDR3: TGTGCCAGCAGTTTTATGGCCATTAATGAAAAACTGTTTTTT.

J is TRBJ2-5 and V is TRBV4-1, with a weak D call TRBD1 (7 bases). The germline V gene encodes CDR1 MGHRA and CDR2 YSYEKL. The V end was cut by 0 bases, the J end by 7 bases, with 21 bases between. The CDR3 is made up of 17 amino acids. The CDR3 here is CASSQETTTGQGGTQYF. CDR3 DNA sequence: TGCGCCAGCAGCCAAGAGACGACCACAGGTCAGGGGGGGACCCAGTACTTC.

This clonotype was recorded a few times. The CDR3 here is CASTPNPNTEAFF. The CDR3 DNA sequence: TGTGCCAGCACCCCAAACCCCAACACTGAAGCTTTCTTT. The V call is TRBV12-3 or TRBV12-4, the J call TRBJ1-1, with D hard to call. There are 13 residues in the CDR3. Trimming removed 7 bases from V and 2 bases from J, with 11 bases in between.

The chain is built from TRBV6-6 and TRBJ2-4; D is ambiguous. This CDR3 is built from 14 residues. Deletions cut 2 bases from V and 1 base from J, with 6 bases between. Per germline, CDR1 MNHNY and CDR2 SVGAGI (reference sequence). For the CDR3, the DNA is TGTGCCAGCAGTTACGATTGGGCCAAAAACATTCAGTACTTC. Its protein is CASSYDWAKNIQYF.